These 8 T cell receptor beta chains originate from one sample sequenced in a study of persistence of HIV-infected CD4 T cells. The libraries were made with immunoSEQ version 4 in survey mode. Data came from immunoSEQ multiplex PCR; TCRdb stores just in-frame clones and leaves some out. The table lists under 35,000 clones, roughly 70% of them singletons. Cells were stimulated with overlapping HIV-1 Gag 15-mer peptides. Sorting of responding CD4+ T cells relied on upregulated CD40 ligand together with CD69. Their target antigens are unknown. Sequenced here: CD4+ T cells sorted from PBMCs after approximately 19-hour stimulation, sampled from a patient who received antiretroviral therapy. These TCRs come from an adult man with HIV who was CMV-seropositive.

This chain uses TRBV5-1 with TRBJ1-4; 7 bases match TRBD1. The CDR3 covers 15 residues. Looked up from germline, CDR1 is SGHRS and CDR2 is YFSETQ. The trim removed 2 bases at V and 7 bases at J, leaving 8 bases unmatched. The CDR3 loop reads CASSFAGGNGEKLFF. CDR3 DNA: TGCGCCAGCAGCTTCGCAGGGGGTAATGGTGAAAAACTGTTTTTT. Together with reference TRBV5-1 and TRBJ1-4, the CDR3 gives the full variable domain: KAGVTQTPRYLIKTRGQQVTLSCSPISGHRSVSWYQQTPGQGLQFLFEYFSETQRNKGNFPGRFSGRQFSNSRSEMNVSTLELGDSALYLCASSFAGGNGEKLFFGSGTQLSVL.

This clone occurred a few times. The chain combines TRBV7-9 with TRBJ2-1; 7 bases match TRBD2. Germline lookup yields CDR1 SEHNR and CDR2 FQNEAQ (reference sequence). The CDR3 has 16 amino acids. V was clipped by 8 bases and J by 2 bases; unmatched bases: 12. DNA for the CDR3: TGTGCCAGCCGAACCCCTCGGGGGGAAACCTACAATGAGCAGTTCTTC. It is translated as CASRTPRGETYNEQFF.

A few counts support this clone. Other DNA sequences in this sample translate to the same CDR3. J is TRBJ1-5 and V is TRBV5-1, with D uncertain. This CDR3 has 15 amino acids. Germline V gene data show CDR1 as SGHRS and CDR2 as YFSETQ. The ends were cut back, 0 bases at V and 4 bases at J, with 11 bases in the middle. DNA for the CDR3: TGCGCCAGCAGCTTGGGAGACCTTCCAAATCAGCCCCAGCATTTT. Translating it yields CASSLGDLPNQPQHF.

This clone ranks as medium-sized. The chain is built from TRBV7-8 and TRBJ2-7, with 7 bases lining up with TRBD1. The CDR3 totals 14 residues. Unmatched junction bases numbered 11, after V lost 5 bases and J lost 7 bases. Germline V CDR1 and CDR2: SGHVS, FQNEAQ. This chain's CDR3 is CASSPFAGTAEQYF. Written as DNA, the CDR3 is TGTGCCAGCAGCCCCTTCGCCGGGACAGCGGAGCAGTACTTC.

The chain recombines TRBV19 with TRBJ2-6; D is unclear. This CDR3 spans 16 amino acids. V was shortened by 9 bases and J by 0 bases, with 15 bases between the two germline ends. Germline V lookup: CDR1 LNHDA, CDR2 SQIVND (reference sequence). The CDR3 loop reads CASLPGLSSGANVLTF. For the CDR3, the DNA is TGTGCCAGCCTGCCGGGTCTGAGCTCTGGGGCCAACGTCCTGACTTTC.

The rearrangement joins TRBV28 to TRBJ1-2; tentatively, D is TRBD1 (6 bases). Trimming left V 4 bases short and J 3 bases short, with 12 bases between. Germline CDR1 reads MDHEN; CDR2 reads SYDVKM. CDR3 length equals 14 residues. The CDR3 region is CASSSIQGYYGYTF. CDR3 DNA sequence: TGTGCCAGCAGTTCCATTCAGGGGTACTATGGCTACACCTTC.

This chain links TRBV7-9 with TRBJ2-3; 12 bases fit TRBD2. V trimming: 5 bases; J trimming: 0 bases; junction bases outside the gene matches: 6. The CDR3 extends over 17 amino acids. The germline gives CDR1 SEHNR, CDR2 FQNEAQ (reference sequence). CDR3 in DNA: TGTGCCAGCAGCCCAGGGACTAGCGGGTTTAGCACAGATACGCAGTATTTT. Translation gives CASSPGTSGFSTDTQYF.

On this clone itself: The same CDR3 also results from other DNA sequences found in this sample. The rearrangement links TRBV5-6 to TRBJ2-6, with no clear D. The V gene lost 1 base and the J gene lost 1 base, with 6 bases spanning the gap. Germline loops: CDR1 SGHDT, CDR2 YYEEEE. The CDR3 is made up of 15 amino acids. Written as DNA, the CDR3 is TGTGCCAGCAGCTTGAGTGGATCTGGGGCCAACGTCCTGACTTTC. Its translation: CASSLSGSGANVLTF.